This is a list of T cell receptor beta chains from one sample in a study of shared clonotypes between healthy human individuals. Some clones are missing from TCRdb's copy, which holds only in-frame ones; the method was immunoSEQ multiplex PCR. The data contain nearly 750,000 clones, over 60% of them seen just once; the ten biggest clones take up more than 1.5%. The sample comprised memory CD4+ T cells sorted from blood. Receptor source: a woman in her twenties or thirties in good health. Both conserved end residues are part of each CDR3. Each record gives: V gene, J gene, clone size, D gene, CDR3 DNA, CDR3 protein. A D gene is named only where the DNA matches it firmly. Clone size appears in some rows only: once, few, many, or a class for an expanded clone.

V gene: TRBV5-1
J gene: TRBJ2-2
clone size: few
D gene: NA
CDR3 DNA: TGCGCCAGCAGCCCGGACGGGCAGGGGCTACACGGGGAGCTGTTTTTT
CDR3 protein: CASSPDGQGLHGELFF

V gene: TRBV6-5
J gene: TRBJ2-1
clone size: few
D gene: NA
CDR3 DNA: TGTGCCAGCAGTTTGACGAACCCTCGGGGGAATGAGCAGTTCTTC
CDR3 protein: CASSLTNPRGNEQFF

V gene: TRBV2
J gene: TRBJ2-3
clone size: NA
D gene: TRBD2
CDR3 DNA: TGTGCCAGCCGAGCGGGAGCTATCCTAGATACGCAGTATTTT
CDR3 protein: CASRAGAILDTQYF

V gene: TRBV11-3
J gene: TRBJ2-3
clone size: once
D gene: TRBD2
CDR3 DNA: TGTGCCAGCAGCCACGGGAGGGGGACAGATACGCAGTATTTT
CDR3 protein: CASSHGRGTDTQYF

V gene: TRBV5-1
J gene: TRBJ2-7
clone size: NA
D gene: TRBD1
CDR3 DNA: TGCGCCACCAGGAGGACAGGGGGTTCCTACGAGCAGTACTTC
CDR3 protein: CATRRTGGSYEQYF

V gene: TRBV18
J gene: TRBJ1-3
clone size: NA
D gene: NA
CDR3 DNA: TGTGCCAGCTCACCGGCCAGCTCTGGAAACACCATATATTTT
CDR3 protein: CASSPASSGNTIYF

V gene: TRBV28
J gene: TRBJ1-1
clone size: NA
D gene: NA
CDR3 DNA: TGTGCCAGCAGCTCGACGGGTAGGGCTATCTCTTTCTTT
CDR3 protein: CASSSTGRAISFF

V gene: TRBV28
J gene: TRBJ1-4
clone size: NA
D gene: NA
CDR3 DNA: TGTGCCAGCAGCATCCGGGGGGGGATGGAAAAACTGTTTTTT
CDR3 protein: CASSIRGGMEKLFF

V gene: TRBV7-2
J gene: TRBJ2-3
clone size: many
D gene: NA
CDR3 DNA: TGTGCCAGCAGCTCCCAACTTGCGGCGAACACAGATACGCAGTATTTT
CDR3 protein: CASSSQLAANTDTQYF

V gene: TRBV19
J gene: TRBJ2-2
clone size: NA
D gene: NA
CDR3 DNA: TGTGCCAGTACGGCGGGACGCTCCACCGGGGAGCTGTTTTTT
CDR3 protein: CASTAGRSTGELFF

V gene: TRBV5-4
J gene: TRBJ2-3
clone size: NA
D gene: TRBD1
CDR3 DNA: TGTGCCAGCAGCAAAGACAGGGGCGATGCTACGCAGTATTTT
CDR3 protein: CASSKDRGDATQYF

V gene: TRBV27
J gene: TRBJ1-1
clone size: once
D gene: NA
CDR3 DNA: TGTGCCAGCAGACCCCAGGACCTGGTCATCCTCTCGAACACTGAAGCTTTCTTT
CDR3 protein: CASRPQDLVILSNTEAFF

V gene: TRBV11-2
J gene: TRBJ2-5
clone size: NA
D gene: NA
CDR3 DNA: TGTGCCAGCAGCTTCGGAATAGGGACCCAGTACTTC
CDR3 protein: CASSFGIGTQYF

V gene: TRBV7-2
J gene: TRBJ1-5
clone size: NA
D gene: TRBD1
CDR3 DNA: TGTGCCAGCAGGCCCCGACAGGGTGGACAGCCCCAGCATTTT
CDR3 protein: CASRPRQGGQPQHF

V gene: TRBV5-4
J gene: TRBJ2-7
clone size: NA
D gene: NA
CDR3 DNA: TGTGCCAGCAGCTTGTACAGGACCTACGAGCAGTACTTC
CDR3 protein: CASSLYRTYEQYF

V gene: TRBV9
J gene: TRBJ1-6
clone size: NA
D gene: TRBD1
CDR3 DNA: TGTGCCAGCCCCACCGGACAGGGAAATTCACCCCTCCACTTT
CDR3 protein: CASPTGQGNSPLHF

V gene: TRBV11-2
J gene: TRBJ1-2
clone size: few
D gene: NA
CDR3 DNA: TGTGCCAGCAGCCCCGGGACACTTGATGGCTACACCTTC
CDR3 protein: CASSPGTLDGYTF

V gene: TRBV6-6
J gene: TRBJ2-2
clone size: NA
D gene: NA
CDR3 DNA: TGTGCCAGCAGTTACTCTAGACAGTCCACCGGGGAGCTGTTTTTT
CDR3 protein: CASSYSRQSTGELFF

V gene: TRBV6-5
J gene: TRBJ2-2
clone size: NA
D gene: NA
CDR3 DNA: TGTGCCAGCAGTTGGACCGGTGGGGCCGGGGAGCTGTTTTTT
CDR3 protein: CASSWTGGAGELFF

V gene: TRBV30
J gene: TRBJ1-1
clone size: NA
D gene: TRBD1
CDR3 DNA: TGTGCCTGGAACCGACAGGGTTCGGGGATAACTGAAGCTTTCTTT
CDR3 protein: CAWNRQGSGITEAFF

V gene: TRBV11-2
J gene: TRBJ2-1
clone size: NA
D gene: TRBD2
CDR3 DNA: TGTGCCAGCAGCTTAAGTCTAGCGGACAATGAGCAGTTCTTC
CDR3 protein: CASSLSLADNEQFF

V gene: TRBV11-1
J gene: TRBJ2-7
clone size: NA
D gene: NA
CDR3 DNA: TGTGCCAGCAGCTTCTTGCGGGACTCCTACGAGCAGTACTTC
CDR3 protein: CASSFLRDSYEQYF

V gene: TRBV27
J gene: TRBJ1-2
clone size: NA
D gene: NA
CDR3 DNA: TGTGCCAGCAGTTCCTTGACATCAAATGGCTACACCTTC
CDR3 protein: CASSSLTSNGYTF

V gene: TRBV5-6
J gene: TRBJ1-2
clone size: NA
D gene: TRBD1
CDR3 DNA: TGTGCCAGCAACCAGGGGGACTATGGCTACACCTTC
CDR3 protein: CASNQGDYGYTF

V gene: TRBV5-1
J gene: TRBJ1-4
clone size: few
D gene: NA
CDR3 DNA: TGCGCCAGTACCCGGGGCAGGATTGATGAAAAACTGTTTTTT
CDR3 protein: CASTRGRIDEKLFF

V gene: TRBV11-2
J gene: TRBJ1-5
clone size: NA
D gene: NA
CDR3 DNA: TGTGCCAGCAGCCCGGGTGGACATAGCAATCAGCCCCAGCATTTT
CDR3 protein: CASSPGGHSNQPQHF

V gene: TRBV10-1
J gene: TRBJ2-4
clone size: NA
D gene: NA
CDR3 DNA: TGCGCCAGCAGTGAAGAGCAGGACACTGTTCAGTACTTC
CDR3 protein: CASSEEQDTVQYF

V gene: TRBV30
J gene: TRBJ2-2
clone size: NA
D gene: NA
CDR3 DNA: TGTGCCTGGAGGCAGGGAGGCGCCGGGGAGCTGTTTTTT
CDR3 protein: CAWRQGGAGELFF

V gene: TRBV7-8
J gene: TRBJ2-1
clone size: once
D gene: TRBD1
CDR3 DNA: TGTGCCAGCAGCTTAGCCTACAGGGGTCGAACGTACAATGAGCAGTTCTTC
CDR3 protein: CASSLAYRGRTYNEQFF

V gene: TRBV29-1
J gene: TRBJ1-1
clone size: NA
D gene: NA
CDR3 DNA: TGCAGCGTTTTTAAGCGGCCTGAAGCTTTCTTT
CDR3 protein: CSVFKRPEAFF

V gene: TRBV5-1
J gene: TRBJ2-7
clone size: NA
D gene: TRBD1
CDR3 DNA: TGCGCCAGCAGCACCTTAAGGACAGGGGCCTACGAGCAGTACTTC
CDR3 protein: CASSTLRTGAYEQYF

V gene: TRBV2
J gene: TRBJ2-7
clone size: NA
D gene: TRBD2
CDR3 DNA: TGTGCCAGCAGTGGGACCAAGACAGCGGGAGGGAGCTCCTACGAGCAGTACTTC
CDR3 protein: CASSGTKTAGGSSYEQYF

V gene: TRBV28
J gene: TRBJ2-4
clone size: NA
D gene: NA
CDR3 DNA: TGTGCCAGCAGTTCGTCAGGGGTAGGCAAAAACATTCAGTACTTC
CDR3 protein: CASSSSGVGKNIQYF

V gene: TRBV2
J gene: TRBJ2-3
clone size: NA
D gene: NA
CDR3 DNA: TGTGCCAGCAGTGAAATCGGCGCGGCAAGCACAGATACGCAGTATTTT
CDR3 protein: CASSEIGAASTDTQYF

V gene: TRBV6-1
J gene: TRBJ2-5
clone size: NA
D gene: TRBD1
CDR3 DNA: TGTGCCAGTAAATTAGGACAGGGTATTGAGACCCAGTACTTC
CDR3 protein: CASKLGQGIETQYF

V gene: TRBV28
J gene: TRBJ1-4
clone size: NA
D gene: NA
CDR3 DNA: TGTGCCAGCAGCGAGACCGGACAAGGGCCTAATGAAAAACTGTTTTTT
CDR3 protein: CASSETGQGPNEKLFF

V gene: TRBV6-5
J gene: TRBJ2-5
clone size: NA
D gene: NA
CDR3 DNA: TGTGCCAGCAGGGGACAAAACCAAGAGACCCAGTACTTC
CDR3 protein: CASRGQNQETQYF

V gene: TRBV5-1
J gene: TRBJ2-5
clone size: once
D gene: NA
CDR3 DNA: TGCGCCAGTCTACCCACAGGCCGGATCCAAGAGACCCAGTACTTC
CDR3 protein: CASLPTGRIQETQYF

V gene: TRBV18
J gene: TRBJ1-2
clone size: NA
D gene: NA
CDR3 DNA: TGTGCCAGCTCACCGGACCCGGCGCGGGGCTACACCTTC
CDR3 protein: CASSPDPARGYTF

V gene: TRBV29-1
J gene: TRBJ2-1
clone size: NA
D gene: NA
CDR3 DNA: TGCAGCGTTGAACCTCGAGAGGTGCAGTTCTTC
CDR3 protein: CSVEPREVQFF

V gene: TRBV18
J gene: TRBJ2-5
clone size: NA
D gene: NA
CDR3 DNA: TGTGCCAGCTCACCGGCCTCGGGGGTGAGGGAGACCCAGTACTTC
CDR3 protein: CASSPASGVRETQYF

V gene: TRBV25-1
J gene: TRBJ2-1
clone size: NA
D gene: TRBD2
CDR3 DNA: TGTGCCAGCAGCTTAGCGGGAGGCTTATTCGGAAAGGAGTTCTTC
CDR3 protein: CASSLAGGLFGKEFF

V gene: TRBV4-2
J gene: TRBJ2-5
clone size: NA
D gene: TRBD2
CDR3 DNA: TGTGCCAGCAGCCAGCCCCTAGCGGGGGCCCAAGAGACCCAGTACTTC
CDR3 protein: CASSQPLAGAQETQYF

V gene: TRBV10-3
J gene: TRBJ2-5
clone size: NA
D gene: NA
CDR3 DNA: TGTGCCATCGGGGGGGCTAGGCAAGAGACCCAGTACTTC
CDR3 protein: CAIGGARQETQYF

V gene: TRBV27
J gene: TRBJ1-2
clone size: few
D gene: NA
CDR3 DNA: TGTGCCAGCCGGACGGGGGGAAGTGGCTACACCTTC
CDR3 protein: CASRTGGSGYTF

V gene: TRBV11-2
J gene: TRBJ2-1
clone size: NA
D gene: TRBD2
CDR3 DNA: TGTGCCAGCAGCTTTCAGTTCCTATTCCTAGCGGAAAAGAATGAGCAGTTCTTC
CDR3 protein: CASSFQFLFLAEKNEQFF

V gene: TRBV15
J gene: TRBJ1-5
clone size: NA
D gene: NA
CDR3 DNA: TGTGCCACCAGCAGAGGAGGGGGGATCAATCAGCCCCAGCATTTT
CDR3 protein: CATSRGGGINQPQHF

V gene: TRBV28
J gene: TRBJ1-4
clone size: NA
D gene: NA
CDR3 DNA: TGTGCCAGCAGTTCACCGGGGCTGGGGACAACTAATGAAAAACTGTTTTTT
CDR3 protein: CASSSPGLGTTNEKLFF

V gene: TRBV27
J gene: TRBJ2-7
clone size: NA
D gene: TRBD2
CDR3 DNA: TGTGCCAGCAGTTCCCCGACTAGCGGGAGGTACGAGCAGTACTTC
CDR3 protein: CASSSPTSGRYEQYF

V gene: TRBV18
J gene: TRBJ1-1
clone size: NA
D gene: NA
CDR3 DNA: TGTGCCAGCTCACCGGTTCAGAACACTGAAGCTTTCTTT
CDR3 protein: CASSPVQNTEAFF

V gene: TRBV27
J gene: TRBJ1-4
clone size: few
D gene: TRBD1
CDR3 DNA: TGTGCCAGCAGTTTCAGCGACAGGGTAGGAAAACTGTTTTTT
CDR3 protein: CASSFSDRVGKLFF

V gene: TRBV6-5
J gene: TRBJ1-1
clone size: NA
D gene: NA
CDR3 DNA: TGTGCCAGCAGGTATATAAGAGCTTTCTTT
CDR3 protein: CASRYIRAFF

V gene: TRBV10-3
J gene: TRBJ2-7
clone size: once
D gene: NA
CDR3 DNA: TGTGCCATCAGTGAGACCTTGGACGAGCAGTACTTC
CDR3 protein: CAISETLDEQYF

V gene: TRBV5-1
J gene: TRBJ2-1
clone size: NA
D gene: TRBD2
CDR3 DNA: TGCGCCAGCAGCTTGGCCCAAATAGCGGGGTTAGATGAGCAGTTCTTC
CDR3 protein: CASSLAQIAGLDEQFF

V gene: TRBV5-1
J gene: TRBJ2-2
clone size: NA
D gene: TRBD2
CDR3 DNA: TGCGCCAGCAGCCCAGGACTAGCGAACACCGGGGAGCTGTTTTTT
CDR3 protein: CASSPGLANTGELFF

V gene: TRBV7-9
J gene: TRBJ1-1
clone size: NA
D gene: NA
CDR3 DNA: TGTGCCAGCAGCTTTTCTGGACGCCGGAACACTGAAGCTTTCTTT
CDR3 protein: CASSFSGRRNTEAFF

V gene: TRBV28
J gene: TRBJ2-7
clone size: NA
D gene: TRBD2
CDR3 DNA: TGTGCCAGCAGCACGACTAGCGGAAGCTCCTACGAGCAGTACTTC
CDR3 protein: CASSTTSGSSYEQYF

V gene: TRBV27
J gene: TRBJ2-1
clone size: NA
D gene: NA
CDR3 DNA: TGTGCCAGCAGTCCTTCGACTGGCCGCGCGTTCTTC
CDR3 protein: CASSPSTGRAFF